This T cell receptor beta chain was documented in a study of cytomegalovirus exposure and HLA in healthy donors. Each of the donors was a healthy bone marrow donor. Germline trimming cut 6 bases from V and 3 bases from J; bases unmatched to any gene: 3. This CDR3 spans 13 amino acids. The germline V gene has CDR1 MDHEN and CDR2 SYDVKM. Vbeta (60) and Jbeta (13) primers were used in the PCR. Methods used by the authors: Roughly 11 million shared chains were among around 78 million unique TCR beta chains counted in a later analysis. The repertoire was sequenced with immunoSEQ multiplex PCR; TCRdb's copy has only in-frame clones and lacks some. V and J calls and clone size are those listed in that table; D and trimming were worked out from the DNA. The table has some 110,000 clones, around 77% seen once. Whole-study results and caveats: It was in a later analysis that TCR association rates were seen to vary by HLA locus, highest for DRB1 and lowest for HLA-C. For most TCR beta V segments, an earlier analysis put the productive rate at about 90% or about 30% of the time.

Comment on this clone: The antigen remains undetermined.

This TCR was recovered from a woman between 40 and 55 years old in good health and CMV-seropositive. Sequenced input: PBMCs. This chain connects TRBV28 to TRBJ2-5; TRBD1 agrees at 8 bases. CDR3 coding DNA: TGTGCCAGCAGGGACAGGGAGGAAGAGACCCAGTACTTC. It specifies CASRDREEETQYF. Full variable domain (outside the CDR3, taken from reference TRBV28 and TRBJ2-5): DVKVTQSSRYLVKRTGEKVFLECVQDMDHENMFWYRQDPGLGLRLIYFSYDVKMKEKGDIPEGYSVSREKKERFSLILESASTNQTSMYLCASRDREEETQYFGPGTRLLVL.